A selection of T cell receptor beta chains follows, all from one sample in a study of blood T cell repertoires in COVID-19. Assay: immunoSEQ multiplex PCR; the TCRdb copy retains only in-frame clones and omits some. The sample lists 150,000 or so clones; roughly four fifths were seen once. The sequencing sample was made of PBMCs or T cells enriched from blood (not recorded which). Receptors originate from a man between 50 and 59 years old who had recovered from COVID-19. Both conserved end residues are part of each CDR3. Each record gives: CDR3 protein, V gene, J gene.

CASSPSGGHTDTQYF	TRBV3-1/TRBV3-2	TRBJ2-3
CAWAGGHEQFF	TRBV30	TRBJ2-1
CASSHPGTGAGYGYTF	TRBV11-2	TRBJ1-2
CATSAGTARNTEAFF	TRBV5-4	TRBJ1-1
CASSPPTEYEQYF	TRBV18	TRBJ2-7
CASSVVESGNTIYF	TRBV9	TRBJ1-3
CASSLGLAGDNEQFF	TRBV7-9	TRBJ2-1
CASSLELYTDTQYF	TRBV7-2	TRBJ2-3
CASSQRTEGLHF	TRBV28	TRBJ1-6
CSVEDTYYEQYF	TRBV29-1	TRBJ2-7
CASSIRQGDETQYF	TRBV7-9	TRBJ2-5
CASSLGGRETQYF	TRBV7-2	TRBJ2-5
CASSHLPRANTEAFF	TRBV18	TRBJ1-1
CASTRTPGHSPLHF	TRBV2	TRBJ1-6
CASSPRDRGGYEQYF	TRBV18	TRBJ2-7
CASSQTRDTGELFF	TRBV4-1	TRBJ2-2
CASSLRNTEAFF	TRBV12-3/TRBV12-4	TRBJ1-1
CASSLPGQGFHQPQHF	TRBV6-2/TRBV6-3	TRBJ1-5
CASRQDSAKYNSPLHF	TRBV27	TRBJ1-6
CASSIGQKDYGYTF	TRBV19	TRBJ1-2
CASSAPGGYSNQPQHF	TRBV6-1	TRBJ1-5
CASSLEQGGHNEQFF	TRBV11-3	TRBJ2-1
CASRAGTSGDTQYF	TRBV2	TRBJ2-3
CATSDFPSTGGAGSGANVLTF	TRBV24-1	TRBJ2-6
CASSSRQAIPEGYTF	TRBV27	TRBJ1-2
CASSLVGGREKLFF	TRBV5-1	TRBJ1-4
CASSLVGLLSHEQFF	TRBV7-2	TRBJ2-1
CASSSWTGAYNQPQHF	TRBV5-6	TRBJ1-5
CTSSQGGCTDTQYF	TRBV1	TRBJ2-3